A selection of T cell receptor beta chains follows, all from one sample in a study of blood T cell repertoires in COVID-19. TCRdb's table, derived via immunoSEQ multiplex PCR, lists solely in-frame clones and lacks some. This repertoire shows approximately 170,000 clones, roughly 85% found once; its top ten account for roughly a tenth. Sequenced material: peripheral blood. Receptor source: a woman older than 75 with active or convalescent COVID-19. Each CDR3 is given with its conserved first and last residue. Fields, in order: clone size, J gene, V gene, CDR3 protein. Expanded clones are given a class, and other clones once, few, many or no size at all.

size: NA; J: TRBJ1-4; V: TRBV5-1; CDR3: CASSSAGQVYEKLFF
size: NA; J: TRBJ2-2; V: TRBV6-4; CDR3: CASSALAGSGELFF
size: NA; J: TRBJ2-5; V: TRBV2; CDR3: CASGLAGNQETQYF
size: NA; J: TRBJ2-1; V: TRBV5-4; CDR3: CASTLGSRAYNEQFF
size: NA; J: TRBJ1-5; V: TRBV28; CDR3: CASKMGQNQPQHF
size: NA; J: TRBJ2-7; V: TRBV23-1; CDR3: CASTTVSEQYF
size: NA; J: TRBJ1-6; V: TRBV5-1; CDR3: CASSTDGSYNSPLHF
size: NA; J: TRBJ2-1; V: TRBV20-1; CDR3: CSASLAGGRIGEQFF
size: NA; J: TRBJ2-2; V: TRBV19; CDR3: CASSGTANTGELFF
size: NA; J: TRBJ2-4; V: TRBV7-8; CDR3: CASRPNGGTNTLAKNIQYF
size: NA; J: TRBJ2-2; V: TRBV9; CDR3: CASSLNTGELFF
size: NA; J: TRBJ1-2; V: TRBV6-5; CDR3: CASSYRGLSGYTF
size: NA; J: TRBJ2-7; V: TRBV6-1; CDR3: CASSSVYEQYF
size: NA; J: TRBJ2-5; V: TRBV7-9; CDR3: CASRKGQTQETQYF
size: NA; J: TRBJ1-1; V: TRBV27; CDR3: CASSYRGDVNTEAFF
size: NA; J: TRBJ2-1; V: TRBV5-1; CDR3: CASSSIPGQTLSEQFF
size: NA; J: TRBJ2-1; V: TRBV11-3; CDR3: CASSLGTREQFF
size: NA; J: TRBJ2-7; V: TRBV6-1; CDR3: CASSGLAGSYEQYF
size: NA; J: TRBJ1-2; V: TRBV6-5; CDR3: CASNELQGKRYGYTF
size: NA; J: TRBJ1-1; V: TRBV25-1; CDR3: CASSEGAAEAFF
size: NA; J: TRBJ1-4; V: TRBV18; CDR3: CASSRWTGYEKLFF
size: once; J: TRBJ1-2; V: TRBV4-1; CDR3: CASSQGTFNYGYTF
size: NA; J: TRBJ2-5; V: TRBV5-4; CDR3: CASSFGGRGGETQYF
size: NA; J: TRBJ1-2; V: TRBV30; CDR3: CAWSGAPAGGYTF
size: NA; J: TRBJ1-6; V: TRBV5-4; CDR3: CASSLTGVDNSPLHF
size: NA; J: TRBJ1-1; V: TRBV10-3; CDR3: CAISVRVDNEAFF
size: NA; J: TRBJ1-2; V: TRBV2; CDR3: CASSGTVPSGGYTF
size: NA; J: TRBJ1-2; V: TRBV5-1; CDR3: CASSLGSGEGYTF
size: NA; J: TRBJ2-3; V: TRBV5-5; CDR3: CASSLWARHTDTQYF
size: once; J: TRBJ2-1; V: TRBV5-4; CDR3: CASSPDRGLNEQFF
size: NA; J: TRBJ2-2; V: TRBV3-1/TRBV3-2; CDR3: CASSQGGRTGELFF
size: NA; J: TRBJ2-2; V: TRBV3-1/TRBV3-2; CDR3: CASSSGRPAGELFF
size: NA; J: TRBJ1-6; V: TRBV5-8; CDR3: CASSLAIGAGNSPLHF
size: NA; J: TRBJ1-2; V: TRBV18; CDR3: CASSPIQGQDYGYTF
size: NA; J: TRBJ2-3; V: TRBV15; CDR3: CATSRSTVVPSTQYF
size: NA; J: TRBJ2-1; V: TRBV18; CDR3: CASSGTSGTVNEQFF
size: NA; J: TRBJ2-7; V: TRBV7-6; CDR3: CASSLAGDSSYEQYF
size: NA; J: TRBJ2-3; V: TRBV10-3; CDR3: CAIASGIKGFTDTQYF
size: few; J: TRBJ1-1; V: TRBV10-3; CDR3: CAISDSGFMNTEAFF
size: NA; J: TRBJ2-2; V: TRBV9; CDR3: CESPARTPNTGELFF
size: NA; J: TRBJ1-2; V: TRBV28; CDR3: CASSLGSYGYTF
size: once; J: TRBJ2-7; V: TRBV6-5; CDR3: CASRSSGLEQYF
size: NA; J: TRBJ2-7; V: TRBV10-1; CDR3: CATQNGYEQYF
size: NA; J: TRBJ2-6; V: TRBV10-1; CDR3: CASSQTGANVLTF
size: NA; J: TRBJ2-3; V: TRBV19; CDR3: CASSILSRGASGTDTQYF
size: NA; J: TRBJ2-5; V: TRBV4-1; CDR3: CASSQVGGIETQYF